A selection of T cell receptor beta chains follows, all from one sample in a study of OX40 agonist ivuxolimab in advanced cancers. Generated by immunoSEQ multiplex PCR, the TCRdb table keeps only in-frame clones and is missing some. The sample contains about 50,000 clones, around nine tenths of which appear only once. Sequencing was performed on CD4+ or CD8+ T cells sorted from blood, taken in a trial of the OX40 agonist ivuxolimab. Every receptor here comes from an adult with an advanced solid tumor such as melanoma, head and neck, liver or kidney cancer. CDR3s include the opening cysteine and the closing phenylalanine or tryptophan. The order of the fields is D gene, V gene, J gene, clone size, CDR3 protein, CDR3 DNA. D genes are given only for firm matches. For some rows the clone size is stated as once, few or many, or as a class when expanded; others skip it.

d_call: -
v_call: TRBV4-3
j_call: TRBJ1-5
clone_size: -
cdr3_aa: CASSQEDRSNQPQHF
cdr3_nt: TGCGCCAGCAGCCAAGAGGACAGAAGCAATCAGCCCCAGCATTTT

d_call: -
v_call: TRBV21-1
j_call: TRBJ2-1
clone_size: -
cdr3_aa: CASSRRQGSYNEQFF
cdr3_nt: TGTGCCAGCAGCAGACGACAGGGGTCCTACAATGAGCAGTTCTTC

d_call: -
v_call: TRBV5-1
j_call: TRBJ2-2
clone_size: -
cdr3_aa: CASGTDNTGELFF
cdr3_nt: TGCGCCAGCGGGACTGACAACACCGGGGAGCTGTTTTTT

d_call: TRBD1
v_call: TRBV7-8
j_call: TRBJ2-5
clone_size: -
cdr3_aa: CASSLRQGGQETQYF
cdr3_nt: TGTGCCAGCAGCTTGAGACAGGGGGGACAAGAGACCCAGTACTTC

d_call: -
v_call: TRBV2
j_call: TRBJ2-7
clone_size: -
cdr3_aa: CASSTVSYEQYF
cdr3_nt: TGTGCCAGCAGTACCGTCTCCTACGAGCAGTACTTC

d_call: TRBD2
v_call: TRBV9
j_call: TRBJ2-3
clone_size: once
cdr3_aa: CASSGTSGSTDTQYF
cdr3_nt: TGTGCCAGCAGCGGGACTAGCGGGAGCACAGATACGCAGTATTTT

d_call: -
v_call: TRBV28
j_call: TRBJ2-1
clone_size: -
cdr3_aa: CASSLGNEQFF
cdr3_nt: TGTGCCAGCAGCCTGGGGAATGAGCAGTTCTTC

d_call: -
v_call: TRBV6-1
j_call: TRBJ1-2
clone_size: -
cdr3_aa: CASSPNRSGGYTF
cdr3_nt: TGTGCCAGCAGTCCCAATAGGTCTGGGGGCTACACCTTC

d_call: TRBD1
v_call: TRBV16
j_call: TRBJ1-1
clone_size: -
cdr3_aa: CASSLLQGEDTEAFF
cdr3_nt: TGTGCCAGCAGCCTGCTACAGGGGGAAGACACTGAAGCTTTCTTT

d_call: -
v_call: TRBV5-6
j_call: TRBJ2-1
clone_size: -
cdr3_aa: CASSRISYNEQFF
cdr3_nt: TGTGCCAGCAGCCGAATTTCCTACAATGAGCAGTTCTTC

d_call: -
v_call: TRBV21-1
j_call: TRBJ1-2
clone_size: -
cdr3_aa: CASSPGEDCGYTF
cdr3_nt: TGTGCCAGCAGCCCAGGGGAGGATTGTGGCTACACCTTC

d_call: -
v_call: TRBV5-4
j_call: TRBJ2-3
clone_size: -
cdr3_aa: CASSTEEIPASTDTQYF
cdr3_nt: TGTGCCAGCAGCACCGAGGAGATACCTGCTAGCACAGATACGCAGTATTTT

d_call: TRBD1
v_call: TRBV30
j_call: TRBJ2-2
clone_size: once
cdr3_aa: CACRDRGTGELFF
cdr3_nt: TGTGCCTGCAGGGACAGGGGCACCGGGGAGCTGTTTTTT

d_call: TRBD2
v_call: TRBV28
j_call: TRBJ2-7
clone_size: -
cdr3_aa: CASSFPGLAGANSYEQYF
cdr3_nt: TGTGCCAGCAGTTTTCCGGGACTAGCGGGGGCTAACTCCTACGAGCAGTACTTC

d_call: -
v_call: TRBV5-1
j_call: TRBJ1-1
clone_size: once
cdr3_aa: CASSTGLGAFF
cdr3_nt: TGCGCCAGCAGCACGGGGCTCGGAGCTTTCTTT

d_call: TRBD2
v_call: TRBV11-2
j_call: TRBJ2-3
clone_size: -
cdr3_aa: CASSLSGGAEYTQYF
cdr3_nt: TGTGCCAGCAGCTTGAGCGGGGGGGCCGAATATACGCAGTATTTT

d_call: TRBD2
v_call: TRBV28
j_call: TRBJ2-7
clone_size: -
cdr3_aa: CASSRTSDISYEQYF
cdr3_nt: TGTGCCAGCAGCAGGACTAGCGATATCTCCTACGAGCAGTACTTC

d_call: -
v_call: TRBV11-2
j_call: TRBJ2-7
clone_size: -
cdr3_aa: CASSLEGLGSYEQYF
cdr3_nt: TGTGCCAGCAGCTTAGAGGGACTCGGGAGTTACGAGCAGTACTTC

d_call: -
v_call: TRBV5-1
j_call: TRBJ2-3
clone_size: -
cdr3_aa: CASRPAYTDTQYF
cdr3_nt: TGCGCCAGCAGACCGGCTTACACAGATACGCAGTATTTT